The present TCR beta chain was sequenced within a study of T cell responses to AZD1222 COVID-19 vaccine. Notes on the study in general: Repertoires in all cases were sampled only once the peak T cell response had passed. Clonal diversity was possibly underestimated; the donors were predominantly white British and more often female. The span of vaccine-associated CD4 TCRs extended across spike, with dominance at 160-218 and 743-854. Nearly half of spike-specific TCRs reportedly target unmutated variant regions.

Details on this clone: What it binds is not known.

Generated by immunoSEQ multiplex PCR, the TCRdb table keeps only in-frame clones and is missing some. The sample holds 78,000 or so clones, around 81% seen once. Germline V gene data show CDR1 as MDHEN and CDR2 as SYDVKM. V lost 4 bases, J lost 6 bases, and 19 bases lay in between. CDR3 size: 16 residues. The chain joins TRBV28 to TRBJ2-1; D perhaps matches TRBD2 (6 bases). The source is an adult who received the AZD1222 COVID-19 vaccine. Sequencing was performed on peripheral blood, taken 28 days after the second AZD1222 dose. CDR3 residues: CASSSPLALMGNEQFF. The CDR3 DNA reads TGTGCCAGCAGTTCCCCACTAGCTCTGATGGGCAATGAGCAGTTCTTC.